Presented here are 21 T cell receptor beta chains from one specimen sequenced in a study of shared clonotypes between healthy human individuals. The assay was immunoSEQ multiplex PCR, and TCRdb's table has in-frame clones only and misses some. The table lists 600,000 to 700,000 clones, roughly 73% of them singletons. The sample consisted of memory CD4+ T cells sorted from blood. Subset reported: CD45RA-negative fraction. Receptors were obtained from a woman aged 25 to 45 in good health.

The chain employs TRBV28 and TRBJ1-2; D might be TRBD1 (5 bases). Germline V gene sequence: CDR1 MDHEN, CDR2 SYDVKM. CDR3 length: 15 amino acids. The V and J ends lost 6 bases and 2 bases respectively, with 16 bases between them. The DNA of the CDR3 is TGTGCCAGCAGAATGGACTCCGGGACCAACTATGGCTACACCTTC. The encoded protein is CASRMDSGTNYGYTF.

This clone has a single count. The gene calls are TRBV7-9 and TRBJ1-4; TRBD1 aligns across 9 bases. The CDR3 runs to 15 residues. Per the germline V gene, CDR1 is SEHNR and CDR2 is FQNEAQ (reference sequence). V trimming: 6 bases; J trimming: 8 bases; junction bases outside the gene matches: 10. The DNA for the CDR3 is TGTGCCAGCAGTTCGATGACAGGGGGTTACGAAAAACTGTTTTTT. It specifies CASSSMTGGYEKLFF.

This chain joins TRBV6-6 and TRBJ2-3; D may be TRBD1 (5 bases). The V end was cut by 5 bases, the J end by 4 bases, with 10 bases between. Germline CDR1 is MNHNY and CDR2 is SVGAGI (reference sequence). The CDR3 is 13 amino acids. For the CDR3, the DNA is TGTGCCAGCAGTAATCAAGGGGCAGATACGCAGTATTTT. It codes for CASSNQGADTQYF.

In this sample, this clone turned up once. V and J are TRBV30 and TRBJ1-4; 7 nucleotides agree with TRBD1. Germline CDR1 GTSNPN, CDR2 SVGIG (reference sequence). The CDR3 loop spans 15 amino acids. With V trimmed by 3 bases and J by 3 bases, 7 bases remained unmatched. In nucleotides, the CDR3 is TGTGCCTGGAGGTCACAGGGGTTTTCTAATGAAAAACTGTTTTTT. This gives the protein CAWRSQGFSNEKLFF.

The CDR3 DNA reads as TGTGCCAGCAGCCTCGGGACAGGGGGATTTCGGGAGCTGTTTTTT. Its protein is CASSLGTGGFRELFF. V and J are TRBV7-2 and TRBJ2-2, with TRBD1 matching 11 bases. Trimming removed 5 bases from V and 9 bases from J; junction bases left unmatched: 8. CDR1 SGHTA and CDR2 FQGNSA come from the germline V gene. This CDR3 region has 15 residues.

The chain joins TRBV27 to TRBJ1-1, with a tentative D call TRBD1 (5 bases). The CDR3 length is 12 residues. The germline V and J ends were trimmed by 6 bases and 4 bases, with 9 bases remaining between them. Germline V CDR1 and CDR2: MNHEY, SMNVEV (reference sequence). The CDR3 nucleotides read TGTGCCAGCAGCACGAGGGGCACTGAAGCTTTCTTT. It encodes CASSTRGTEAFF.

CDR3 protein: CASSQVGGANYGYTF. CDR3 in DNA: TGTGCCAGCAGCCAAGTCGGGGGGGCCAACTATGGCTACACCTTC. The V and J genes are TRBV14 and TRBJ1-2; D might be TRBD1 (6 bases). The V and J ends lost 1 base and 2 bases respectively, with 11 bases between them. Germline V CDR1 and CDR2: SGHDN, FVKESK. This CDR3 has 15 residues.

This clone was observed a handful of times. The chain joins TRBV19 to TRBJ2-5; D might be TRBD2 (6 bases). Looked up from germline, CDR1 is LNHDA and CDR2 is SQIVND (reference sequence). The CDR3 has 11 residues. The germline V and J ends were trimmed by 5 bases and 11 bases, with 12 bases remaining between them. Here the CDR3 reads CASSFGGSQYF. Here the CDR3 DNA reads TGTGCCAGTAGTTTCGGGGGATCTCAGTACTTC. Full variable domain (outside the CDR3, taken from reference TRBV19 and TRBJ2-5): DGGITQSPKYLFRKEGQNVTLSCEQNLNHDAMYWYRQDPGQGLRLIYYSQIVNDFQKGDIAEGYSVSREKKESFPLTVTSAQKNPTAFYLCASSFGGSQYFGPGTRLLVL.

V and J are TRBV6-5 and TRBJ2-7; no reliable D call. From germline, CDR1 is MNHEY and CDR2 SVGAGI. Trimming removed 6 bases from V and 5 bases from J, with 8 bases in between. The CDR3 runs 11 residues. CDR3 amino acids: CASRTLNEQYF. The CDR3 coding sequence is TGTGCCAGCAGAACCCTCAACGAGCAGTACTTC.

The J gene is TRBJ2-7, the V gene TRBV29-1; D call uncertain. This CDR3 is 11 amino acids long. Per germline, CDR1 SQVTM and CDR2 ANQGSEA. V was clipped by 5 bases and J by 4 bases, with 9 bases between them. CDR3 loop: CSVLGGYEQYF. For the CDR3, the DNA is TGCAGCGTTCTAGGTGGATACGAGCAGTACTTC.

CDR3 in DNA: TGTGCCAGCAGCTTGCAGGGGGCTTACACTGAAGCTTTCTTT. This encodes CASSLQGAYTEAFF. V and J are TRBV11-3 and TRBJ1-1; 8 positions agree with TRBD1. The junction had 3 bases not matched to a gene; V was cut back by 3 bases and J by 3 bases. CDR1 is SGHNT and CDR2 is YENEEA in the germline V gene. The CDR3 totals 14 residues. Looking up the rest from reference TRBV11-3 and TRBJ1-1 gives the full variable domain: EAGVVQSPRYKIIEKKQPVAFWCNPISGHNTLYWYLQNLGQGPELLIRYENEEAVDDSQLPKDRFSAERLKGVDSTLKIQPAELGDSAVYLCASSLQGAYTEAFFGQGTRLTVV.

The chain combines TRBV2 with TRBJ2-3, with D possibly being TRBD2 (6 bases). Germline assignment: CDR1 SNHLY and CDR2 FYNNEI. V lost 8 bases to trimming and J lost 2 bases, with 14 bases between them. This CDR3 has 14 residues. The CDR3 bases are TGTGCCAGCTGGAGGGGCCTGGACACAGATACGCAGTATTTT. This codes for CASWRGLDTDTQYF.

CDR3 DNA sequence: TGTGCCAGCAGCCCCGCCGGGACTAGCGGATACAATGAGCAGTTCTTC. Translation gives CASSPAGTSGYNEQFF. The rearrangement joins TRBV7-3 to TRBJ2-1; 11 bases fit TRBD2. From germline, CDR1 is SGHTA and CDR2 FQGTGA. V lost 5 bases, J lost 4 bases, and 7 bases stayed unmatched. The CDR3 runs 16 residues.

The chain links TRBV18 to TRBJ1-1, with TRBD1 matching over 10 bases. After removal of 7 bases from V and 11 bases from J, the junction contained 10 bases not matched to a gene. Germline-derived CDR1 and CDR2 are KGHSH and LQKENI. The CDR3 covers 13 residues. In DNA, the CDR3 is TGTGCCAGCTTAACCGGGGACAGGGGAGCGGCTTTCTTT. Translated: CASLTGDRGAAFF.

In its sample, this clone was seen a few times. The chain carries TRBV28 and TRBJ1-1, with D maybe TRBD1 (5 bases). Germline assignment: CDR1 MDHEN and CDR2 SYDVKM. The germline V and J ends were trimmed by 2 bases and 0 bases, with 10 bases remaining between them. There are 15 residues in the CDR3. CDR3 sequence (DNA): TGTGCCAGCAGTTTAAGTCCAGGGTTGAACACTGAAGCTTTCTTT. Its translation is CASSLSPGLNTEAFF.

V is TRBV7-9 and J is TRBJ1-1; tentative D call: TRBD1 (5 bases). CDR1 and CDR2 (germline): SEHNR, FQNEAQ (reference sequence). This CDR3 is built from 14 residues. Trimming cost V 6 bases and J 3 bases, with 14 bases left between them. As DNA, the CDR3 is TGTGCCAGCAGTTCCCAGGGTCTGGACACTGAAGCTTTCTTT. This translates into CASSSQGLDTEAFF.

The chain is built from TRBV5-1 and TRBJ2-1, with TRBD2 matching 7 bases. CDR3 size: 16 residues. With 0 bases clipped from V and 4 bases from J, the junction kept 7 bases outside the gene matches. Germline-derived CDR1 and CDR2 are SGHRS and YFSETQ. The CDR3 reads CASSLEIAGLYNEQFF. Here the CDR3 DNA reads TGCGCCAGCAGCTTGGAGATAGCGGGCCTATACAATGAGCAGTTCTTC. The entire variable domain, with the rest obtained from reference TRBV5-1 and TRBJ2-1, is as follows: KAGVTQTPRYLIKTRGQQVTLSCSPISGHRSVSWYQQTPGQGLQFLFEYFSETQRNKGNFPGRFSGRQFSNSRSEMNVSTLELGDSALYLCASSLEIAGLYNEQFFGPGTRLTVL.

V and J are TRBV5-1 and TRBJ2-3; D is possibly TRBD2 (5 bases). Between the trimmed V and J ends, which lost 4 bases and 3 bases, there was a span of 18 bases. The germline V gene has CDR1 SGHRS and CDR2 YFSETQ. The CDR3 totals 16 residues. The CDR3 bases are TGCGCCAGCAGCCTCGGCCATAGTGGAGGAACAGATACGCAGTATTTT. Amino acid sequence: CASSLGHSGGTDTQYF.

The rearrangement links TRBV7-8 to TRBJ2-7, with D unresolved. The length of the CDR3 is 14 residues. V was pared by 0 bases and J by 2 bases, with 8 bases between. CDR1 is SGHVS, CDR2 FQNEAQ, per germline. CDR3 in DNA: TGTGCCAGCAGCTTAGCCGGTACCGCCTACGAGCAGTACTTC. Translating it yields CASSLAGTAYEQYF. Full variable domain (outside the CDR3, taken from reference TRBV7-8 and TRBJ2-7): GAGVSQSPRYKVAKRGQDVALRCDPISGHVSLFWYQQALGQGPEFLTYFQNEAQLDKSGLPSDRFFAERPEGSVSTLKIQRTQQEDSAVYLCASSLAGTAYEQYFGPGTRLTVT.

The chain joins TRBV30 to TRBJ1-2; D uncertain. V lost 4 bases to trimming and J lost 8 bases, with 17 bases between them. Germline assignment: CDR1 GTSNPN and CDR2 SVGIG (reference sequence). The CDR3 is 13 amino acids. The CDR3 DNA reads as TGTGCCTGGACTGTGACCGAAAGGATCGGCTACACCTTC. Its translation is CAWTVTERIGYTF.

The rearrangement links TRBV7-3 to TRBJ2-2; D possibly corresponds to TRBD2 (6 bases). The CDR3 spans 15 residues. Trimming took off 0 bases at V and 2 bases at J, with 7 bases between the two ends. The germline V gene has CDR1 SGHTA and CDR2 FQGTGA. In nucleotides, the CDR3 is TGTGCCAGCAGCTTAACTAGCGGCAACACCGGGGAGCTGTTTTTT. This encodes CASSLTSGNTGELFF.